The clone carrying this T cell receptor beta chain was seen a few times. Antigen specificity is unknown. This sample is part of a study of blood T cells in healthy people across ages. Findings and limits, study-wide: It was found that TCR beta diversity correlated strongly with the percentage of naive T cells.

Trimming pared 0 bases from V and 8 bases from J, leaving 7 bases between. The CDR3 sequence is 12 residues long. For the second PCR, which ran for about 7 to 11 cycles, a sample-barcoded 5' primer and a J-beta primer mix were used. Sequencing of every sample gave 3 million or more CDR3-containing paired-end reads. TCRdb re-called the 5' RACE reads through MiXCR, storing one row per CDR3 protein. The table records 1.5 million to 2 million distinct CDR3 sequences, about 28% of them present only once. Donors ranged from 6 to 90 years old and were healthy Caucasians in Russia. For every donor, a draw yielded approximately 9.9 milliliters of peripheral blood.

The chain recombines TRBV12-3 or TRBV12-4 with TRBJ1-1; D is uncertain. Sequenced material: blood. The sequence came from a woman aged 25 to 39 in good health. The CDR3 sequence: CASSLALTEAFF. The CDR3 bases are TGTGCCAGCAGTTTAGCCTTGACAGAAGCTTTCTTT.